This passage covers 31 T cell receptor beta chains from one sample sequenced in a study of immune evolution from preneoplasia to lung adenocarcinoma. Generated by immunoSEQ multiplex PCR, the TCRdb table keeps only in-frame clones and is missing some. The sample lists roughly 9,900 clones, approximately 90% occurring once. Sequencing was performed on FFPE invasive lung adenocarcinoma tissue. The receptors originated from a person aged 70 to 85 with invasive lung adenocarcinoma. Some clones in this sample may be carry-over from other donors' samples.

The chain has TRBV5-1 and TRBJ2-7; D unclear. This CDR3 region has 15 residues. The V end was cut by 0 bases, the J end by 1 base, with 11 bases between. Germline V gene data show CDR1 as SGHRS and CDR2 as YFSETQ. The CDR3 DNA sequence: TGCGCCAGCAGCTTGGCCGACCCTTGGTCCTACGAGCAGTACTTC. Its protein is CASSLADPWSYEQYF.

This clone was observed a single time. V gene TRBV2 combines with J gene TRBJ2-7; D might be TRBD2 (6 bases). Germline V gives CDR1 SNHLY, CDR2 FYNNEI. This CDR3 has 13 residues. Trimming left V 2 bases short and J 6 bases short, with 11 bases between. The CDR3 loop reads CASSEHVGGEQYF. CDR3 bases: TGTGCCAGCAGTGAACACGTCGGGGGCGAGCAGTACTTC.

The rearrangement uses TRBV2 and TRBJ1-1; D possibly corresponds to TRBD1 (5 bases). The germline V gene encodes CDR1 SNHLY and CDR2 FYNNEI. Trimming took off 7 bases at V and 7 bases at J, with 10 bases between the two ends. CDR3 size: 11 residues. The CDR3 here is CASTREHEAFF. CDR3 nucleotide sequence: TGTGCCAGCACCAGGGAACATGAAGCTTTCTTT. Together with reference TRBV2 and TRBJ1-1, the CDR3 gives the full variable domain: EPEVTQTPSHQVTQMGQEVILRCVPISNHLYFYWYRQILGQKVEFLVSFYNNEISEKSEIFDDQFSVERPDGSNFTLKIRSTKLEDSAMYFCASTREHEAFFGQGTRLTVV.

The V gene is TRBV29-1, the J gene TRBJ1-1; D possibly corresponds to TRBD1 (6 bases). The CDR3 is 15 residues long. Germline CDR1 SQVTM, CDR2 ANQGSEA. Between the trimmed V and J ends, which lost 4 bases and 5 bases, there was a span of 20 bases. CDR3 sequence (DNA): TGCAGCGTTGGGCTTTTGACAGGCGGCGGTACTGAAGCTTTCTTT. Encoded protein: CSVGLLTGGGTEAFF.

This chain connects TRBV4-2 to TRBJ1-2; 8 bases align to TRBD1. CDR3 length equals 15 residues. Germline values: CDR1 LGHNA, CDR2 YNFKEQ. With 0 bases clipped from V and 7 bases from J, the junction kept 7 bases outside the gene matches. The CDR3 region is CASSQDPGQGGGYTF. The DNA of the CDR3 is TGTGCCAGCAGCCAAGATCCCGGACAGGGTGGTGGCTACACCTTC.

The chain combines TRBV4-2 with TRBJ2-2; tentative D call: TRBD2 (7 bases). Germline V gives CDR1 LGHNA, CDR2 YNFKEQ. The CDR3 has 14 residues. Trimming shortened V by 6 bases and J by 5 bases, and 13 bases separated the two germline ends. CDR3 nucleotides: TGTGCCAGCAGGGGGGGGGCAGAAACCGGGGAGCTGTTTTTT. This codes for CASRGGAETGELFF.

J is TRBJ2-3 and V is TRBV11-2; D is perhaps TRBD2 (5 bases). V was cut by 5 bases and J by 3 bases, with 6 bases left in between. The CDR3 is 12 residues long. CDR1 is SGHAT, CDR2 FQNNGV, per germline. The CDR3 region has the DNA TGTGCCAGCAGCCCGGGGACAGATACGCAGTATTTT. This translates into CASSPGTDTQYF.

This clone was counted once. This sequence joins TRBV5-8 and TRBJ1-1; 7 bases match TRBD1. The germline V gene encodes CDR1 SGHTS and CDR2 YDEGEE. The CDR3 totals 15 residues. The V segment lost 4 bases and the J segment 0 bases; nucleotides outside the gene matches: 6. CDR3 nucleotide sequence: TGTGCCAGCAGCCCCTGGACAGGTATGAACACTGAAGCTTTCTTT. Translating gives CASSPWTGMNTEAFF.

The V gene is TRBV28, the J gene TRBJ1-5, with D possibly TRBD1 on 6 matching bases. CDR1 is MDHEN, CDR2 SYDVKM, per germline. The CDR3 extends over 14 amino acids. V was clipped by 5 bases and J by 2 bases, with 10 bases between them. The CDR3 loop reads CASSMGAGNQPQHF. CDR3 DNA: TGTGCCAGCAGTATGGGGGCGGGCAATCAGCCCCAGCATTTT.

The chain carries TRBV5-6 and TRBJ2-5; D is undetermined. Germline CDR1 SGHDT, CDR2 YYEEEE. The CDR3 loop spans 8 amino acids. V shed 9 bases and J shed 6 bases, with 3 bases lying between them. This CDR3 reads CANKTQYF. CDR3 bases: TGTGCCAATAAGACCCAGTACTTC.

This rearrangement joins TRBV7-8 to TRBJ1-2; 7 nucleotides agree with TRBD1. Trimming removed 5 bases from V and 4 bases from J; junction bases left unmatched: 4. Germline CDR1 and CDR2: SGHVS and FQNEAQ. The CDR3 extends over 13 amino acids. The CDR3 sequence: CASSQTGSYGYTF. The CDR3 coding sequence is TGTGCCAGCAGCCAGACAGGGTCCTATGGCTACACCTTC.

The chain has TRBV27 and TRBJ1-1; TRBD1 aligns across 9 bases. J lost 3 bases, V lost 3 bases, and 8 bases had no gene match. Germline assignment: CDR1 MNHEY and CDR2 SMNVEV (reference sequence). The CDR3 loop spans 16 amino acids. CDR3: CASSFAPTGGDTEAFF. In DNA, the CDR3 is TGTGCCAGCAGTTTCGCCCCGACAGGGGGAGACACTGAAGCTTTCTTT.

The J gene is TRBJ2-2, the V gene TRBV27; no clear D gene. The CDR3 is made up of 15 amino acids. Germline-derived CDR1 and CDR2 are MNHEY and SMNVEV (reference sequence). Trimming cost V 1 base and J 0 bases, with 6 bases left between them. The CDR3 sequence is CASSLYGANTGELFF. The CDR3 DNA reads as TGTGCCAGCAGTTTATATGGGGCGAACACCGGGGAGCTGTTTTTT.

The chain couples TRBV28 to TRBJ2-7; 7 positions match TRBD2. Unmatched junction bases numbered 10, after V lost 8 bases and J lost 6 bases. CDR1 is MDHEN and CDR2 is SYDVKM in the germline V gene. This CDR3 contains 13 residues. Here the CDR3 reads CASCLGEGSEQYF. Here the CDR3 DNA reads TGTGCCAGCTGCCTGGGGGAGGGCAGCGAGCAGTACTTC.

The chain joins TRBV18 to TRBJ2-3; D gene uncertain. V was cut by 2 bases and J by 0 bases, with 6 bases left in between. The CDR3 is 14 amino acids. Germline CDR1 reads KGHSH; CDR2 reads LQKENI. The CDR3 coding sequence is TGTGCCAGCTCACCATATGGGAGCACAGATACGCAGTATTTT. It encodes CASSPYGSTDTQYF.

The CDR3 DNA reads TGTGCCAGCCAGCCGGGACAGGGGGCTAAGACCCAGTACTTC. Amino acid sequence: CASQPGQGAKTQYF. The V and J genes are TRBV2 and TRBJ2-5, with 12 bases matching TRBD1. From germline, CDR1 is SNHLY and CDR2 FYNNEI. CDR3 length equals 14 residues. Germline trimming cut 8 bases from V and 6 bases from J; bases unmatched to any gene: 7.

The chain links TRBV12-5 to TRBJ2-5; D call uncertain. With 1 base removed from V and 0 bases from J, the gap between germline ends came to 0 bases. CDR3 length equals 12 residues. Germline CDR1 is LGHNT and CDR2 is FRNRAP. For the CDR3, the DNA is TGTGCTAGTGGTTTGGACCAAGAGACCCAGTACTTC. As protein: CASGLDQETQYF. Full variable domain (outside the CDR3, taken from reference TRBV12-5 and TRBJ2-5): DARVTQTPRHKVTEMGQEVTMRCQPILGHNTVFWYRQTMMQGLELLAYFRNRAPLDDSGMPKDRFSAEMPDATLATLKIQPSEPRDSAVYFCASGLDQETQYFGPGTRLLVL.

This clone occurred a few times. DNA of the CDR3: TGTGCCAGCAGCCAAAGGGAGGGCGGGTTCACTGAAGCTTTCTTT. This sequence encodes CASSQREGGFTEAFF. The chain joins TRBV7-9 to TRBJ1-1; D unresolved. In germline, CDR1 is SEHNR, CDR2 FQNEAQ (reference sequence). The CDR3 is 15 amino acids. V shed 5 bases and J shed 4 bases, with 17 bases lying between them.

This clone showed up just a few times. The gene calls are TRBV5-1 and TRBJ2-3; unclear D gene. The CDR3 consists of 12 residues. Germline V gene sequence: CDR1 SGHRS, CDR2 YFSETQ. Trimming took 5 bases from V and 6 from J, leaving 10 bases between them. The chain's CDR3 is CASSPAGDTQYF. CDR3 coding DNA: TGCGCCAGCAGTCCGGCTGGGGATACGCAGTATTTT.

The chain is built from TRBV13 and TRBJ2-1, with a weak D call TRBD2 (6 bases). Germline CDR1 and CDR2: PRHDT and FYEKMQ (reference sequence). Trimming left V 4 bases short and J 5 bases short, with 15 bases between. This CDR3 region has 15 residues. CDR3 nucleotide sequence: TGTGCCAGCAGCTGGGACTCTCTTAGCGACAATGAGCAGTTCTTC. This encodes CASSWDSLSDNEQFF. The variable domain in full, completed from reference TRBV13 and TRBJ2-1, reads AAGVIQSPRHLIKEKRETATLKCYPIPRHDTVYWYQQGPGQDPQFLISFYEKMQSDKGSIPDRFSAQQFSDYHSELNMSSLELGDSALYFCASSWDSLSDNEQFFGPGTRLTVL.

V and J are TRBV19 and TRBJ1-2; 8 positions match TRBD1. This CDR3 region has 13 residues. CDR1 and CDR2 (germline): LNHDA, SQIVND (reference sequence). J lost 6 bases, V lost 5 bases, and 5 bases had no gene match. Here the CDR3 DNA reads TGTGCCAGTAGTCCAGGGGGCGTAGATGGCTACACCTTC. The encoded protein is CASSPGGVDGYTF.

This rearrangement joins TRBV7-9 to TRBJ1-1; no definite D call. Trimming stripped 2 bases from V and 4 bases from J, with 8 bases between. CDR1 is SEHNR and CDR2 is FQNEAQ in the germline V gene (reference sequence). The CDR3 extends over 13 amino acids. The CDR3 sequence is CASSLSRSTEAFF. DNA of the CDR3: TGTGCCAGCAGCTTATCTCGCAGCACTGAAGCTTTCTTT. The complete variable domain, with remaining parts taken from reference TRBV7-9 and TRBJ1-1, reads DTGVSQNPRHKITKRGQNVTFRCDPISEHNRLYWYRQTLGQGPEFLTYFQNEAQLEKSRLLSDRFSAERPKGSFSTLEIQRTEQGDSAMYLCASSLSRSTEAFFGQGTRLTVV.

The V gene is TRBV6-1, the J gene TRBJ2-7; D ambiguous. Germline V lookup: CDR1 MNHNS, CDR2 SASEGT. CDR3 length: 15 residues. With 4 bases removed from V and 3 bases from J, the gap between germline ends came to 16 bases. CDR3 coding DNA: TGTGCCAGCAGTGGGCAGCCACTCATCCTCTACGAGCAGTACTTC. It codes for CASSGQPLILYEQYF.

This sequence joins TRBV30 and TRBJ1-5, with unresolved D. This CDR3 has 13 amino acids. Germline V gives CDR1 GTSNPN, CDR2 SVGIG (reference sequence). V shed 0 bases and J shed 5 bases, with 8 bases lying between them. The CDR3 nucleotides are TGTGCCTGGAGTGTAGGGAATGATCAGCCCCAGCATTTT. Protein product: CAWSVGNDQPQHF.

The chain couples TRBV27 to TRBJ1-1; D is unresolved. This CDR3 spans 13 amino acids. Germline V gene data show CDR1 as MNHEY and CDR2 as SMNVEV (reference sequence). The ends were cut back, 2 bases at V and 0 bases at J, with 4 bases in the middle. As DNA, the CDR3 is TGTGCCAGCAGTTTAGGCCTGAACACTGAAGCTTTCTTT. Translated, it gives CASSLGLNTEAFF.

This chain joins TRBV6-5 and TRBJ1-1; 7 bases map to TRBD1. Germline V gene sequence: CDR1 MNHEY, CDR2 SVGAGI. The ends lost 2 bases at V and 8 bases at J; junction bases unmatched: 5. CDR3 length: 13 residues. As DNA, the CDR3 is TGTGCCAGCAGTTACCGGCCGGACAGGGAAGCTTTCTTT. Protein: CASSYRPDREAFF.

The rearrangement uses TRBV5-1 and TRBJ1-4, with D uncertain. This CDR3 region has 15 residues. Germline CDR1 is SGHRS and CDR2 is YFSETQ. Trimming cost V 5 bases and J 0 bases, with 11 bases left between them. CDR3 sequence (DNA): TGCGCCAGCAGTCGGGATTTCGCAACTAATGAAAAACTGTTTTTT. This encodes CASSRDFATNEKLFF.

Only one count was recorded for this clone. The chain links TRBV7-2 to TRBJ2-7, with 9 nucleotides matching TRBD2. Germline V gene data show CDR1 as SGHTA and CDR2 as FQGNSA. This CDR3 has 14 residues. J was trimmed by 4 bases and V by 4 bases; bases with no gene match: 5. The CDR3 nucleotides read TGTGCCAGCAGCTATAGCGGGAGAAGGTACGAGCAGTACTTC. This codes for CASSYSGRRYEQYF.

The rearrangement uses TRBV27 and TRBJ2-1; unclear D gene. The germline CDR1 and CDR2 sequences are MNHEY and SMNVEV (reference sequence). This CDR3 spans 16 amino acids. Trimming pared 3 bases from V and 0 bases from J, leaving 12 bases between. The CDR3 reads CASSFYPTFSYNEQFF. CDR3 nucleotide sequence: TGTGCCAGCAGTTTTTATCCCACGTTCTCCTACAATGAGCAGTTCTTC.

The genes are TRBV29-1 and TRBJ2-7; 9 nucleotides match TRBD1. Germline lookup yields CDR1 SQVTM and CDR2 ANQGSEA. The CDR3 contains 14 residues. Germline trimming cut 7 bases from V and 3 bases from J; bases unmatched to any gene: 10. The CDR3 DNA reads as TGCAGCGCTAAGCAGGGACAGGGATACTACGAGCAGTACTTC. Translation: CSAKQGQGYYEQYF.

This clone was counted a few times. The chain is built from TRBV19 and TRBJ1-2; perhaps TRBD1 as D (6 bases). V was clipped by 5 bases and J by 7 bases, with 17 bases between them. This CDR3 contains 14 residues. CDR1 is LNHDA, CDR2 SQIVND, per germline (reference sequence). Written as DNA, the CDR3 is TGTGCCAGTAGTGATGCCGGGACAACTTCTGGCTACACCTTC. It specifies CASSDAGTTSGYTF.